This TCR beta chain derives from a study of T-cell reconstitution after alpha-beta-depleted transplantation in children. This clonotype showed up many times. The target antigen is unknown. One end of the junction varies from germline; a read error may be responsible. It was with unique molecular identifiers that the TCRbeta library was prepared. TCRdb re-derived calls from the PCR reads in MiXCR, one entry per CDR3 protein. Seen here are 900,000 or so distinct CDR3 sequences, 16% observed once, and the top ten hold approximately 5%. The CDR3 is made up of 13 amino acids. The V gene's germline CDR1 is DFQATT and CDR2 SNEGSKA (reference sequence). Findings of the study overall: After one year, T-cell counts and TCRbeta diversity mostly came from new T cells. Surviving recipient cells, namely T cells and thymic progenitors, were the source of high day-60 TCRbeta diversity in some patients. Alpha-beta T cells about two months after transplant reportedly derived from several hundred expanded graft clones.

The material sequenced was PBMCs, mostly from graft donor cells, taken 360 days after TCRalphabeta/CD19-depleted stem cell transplant. The receptor's source is a male patient between 10 and 17 years old who had a stem cell transplant for acute lymphoblastic leukemia, so the T cells may come from the graft donor. J is TRBJ2-1 and V is TRBV20-1, with D tentatively TRBD1 (6 bases). Here the CDR3 DNA reads TGCAGTGCCAGAGCGGCAGGGGATCGGGAGCAGTTCTTC. This encodes CSARAAGDREQFF.